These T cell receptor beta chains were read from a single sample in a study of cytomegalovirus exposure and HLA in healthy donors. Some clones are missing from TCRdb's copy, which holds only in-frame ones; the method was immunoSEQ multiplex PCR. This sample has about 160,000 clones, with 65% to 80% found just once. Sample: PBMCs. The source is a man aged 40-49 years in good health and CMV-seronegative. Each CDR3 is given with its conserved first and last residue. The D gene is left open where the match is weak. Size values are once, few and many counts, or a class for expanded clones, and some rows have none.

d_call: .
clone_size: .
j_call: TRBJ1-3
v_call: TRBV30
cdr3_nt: TGTGCCTGGAGTGCACAATCTTTCTCTGGAAACACCATATATTTT
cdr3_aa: CAWSAQSFSGNTIYF

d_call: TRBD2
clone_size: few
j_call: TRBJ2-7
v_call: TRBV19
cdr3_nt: TGTGCCAGTAGTCATCTAGCGGGAAACTCCTACGAGCAGTACTTC
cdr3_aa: CASSHLAGNSYEQYF

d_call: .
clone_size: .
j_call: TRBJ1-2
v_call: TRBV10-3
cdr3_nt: TGTGCCATCAGTGAGGCAGAAGCGGGGCGTAATGGCTACACCTTC
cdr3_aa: CAISEAEAGRNGYTF

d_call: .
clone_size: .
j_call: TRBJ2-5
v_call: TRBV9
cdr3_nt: TGTGCCAGCAGCGTAGCGGCGGGACGCCAAGAGACCCAGTACTTC
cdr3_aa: CASSVAAGRQETQYF

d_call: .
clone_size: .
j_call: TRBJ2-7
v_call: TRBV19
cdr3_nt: TGTGCCAGTAGTATAGACTCGGGGTCCTCCGAGCAGTACTTC
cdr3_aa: CASSIDSGSSEQYF

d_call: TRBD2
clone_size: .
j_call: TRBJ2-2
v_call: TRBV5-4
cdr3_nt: TGTGCCAGCAGCCCCGTTAGCGGGAGGCACGGGGAGCTGTTTTTT
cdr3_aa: CASSPVSGRHGELFF

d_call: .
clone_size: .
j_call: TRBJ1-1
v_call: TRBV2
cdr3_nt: TGTGCCAGCAGTGAAGATCGGGGTTTGAACACTGAAGCTTTCTTT
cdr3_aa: CASSEDRGLNTEAFF

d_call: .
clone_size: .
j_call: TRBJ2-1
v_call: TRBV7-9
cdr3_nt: TGTGCCAGCAGCCAAAGCCAGGATATCTACAATGAGCAGTTCTTC
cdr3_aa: CASSQSQDIYNEQFF

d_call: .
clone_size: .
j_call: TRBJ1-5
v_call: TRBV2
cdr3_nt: TGTGCCAGCAGTGGGGCAGAAAATAGCAATCAGCCCCAGCATTTT
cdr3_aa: CASSGAENSNQPQHF

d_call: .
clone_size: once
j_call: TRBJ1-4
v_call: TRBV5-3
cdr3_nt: TGTGCCAGAAGCTTGCTTCAGGGATGGGCTTCAACTAATGAAAAACTGTTTTTT
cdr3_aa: CARSLLQGWASTNEKLFF

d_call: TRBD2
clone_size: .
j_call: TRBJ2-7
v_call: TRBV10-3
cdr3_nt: TGTGCCATCAGTTCCGGGACTAGCGACTACGAGCAGTACTTC
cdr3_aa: CAISSGTSDYEQYF

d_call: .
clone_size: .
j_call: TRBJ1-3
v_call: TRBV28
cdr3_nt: TGTGCCAGCAGCCGGGCTAGGTGGGGGGAAACTGGAAACACCATATATTTT
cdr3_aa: CASSRARWGETGNTIYF

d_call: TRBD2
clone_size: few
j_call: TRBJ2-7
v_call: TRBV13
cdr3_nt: TGTGCCAGCACCGTTAAGGGAACTAGCGGGAGTAGGTACGAGCAGTACTTC
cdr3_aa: CASTVKGTSGSRYEQYF

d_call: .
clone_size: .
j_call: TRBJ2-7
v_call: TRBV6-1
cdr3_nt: TGTGCCAGCATTATAGCCTACGAGCAGTACTTC
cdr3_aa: CASIIAYEQYF

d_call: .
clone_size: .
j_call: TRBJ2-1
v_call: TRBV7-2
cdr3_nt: TGTGCCAGCAGCCAGGGCCGCAATGAGCAGTTCTTC
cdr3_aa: CASSQGRNEQFF

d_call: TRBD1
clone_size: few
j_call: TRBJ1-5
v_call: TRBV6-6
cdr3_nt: TGTGCCAGCAGTTCACTCGACAGGGTGCGAGATCAGCCCCAGCATTTT
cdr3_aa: CASSSLDRVRDQPQHF

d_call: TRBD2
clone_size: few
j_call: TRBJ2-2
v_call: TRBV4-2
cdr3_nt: TGTGCCAGCAGCCAAGAGGGCCGGGGGGGCGGCACCGGGGAGCTGTTTTTT
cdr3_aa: CASSQEGRGGGTGELFF

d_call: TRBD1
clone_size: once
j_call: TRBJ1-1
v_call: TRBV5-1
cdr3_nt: TGCGCCAGCAGCCCGACAGGGGGCTACACTGAAGCTTTCTTT
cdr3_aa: CASSPTGGYTEAFF

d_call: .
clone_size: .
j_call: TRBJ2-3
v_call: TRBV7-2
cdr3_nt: TGTGCCAGCAGCGGACAGGCAGCGAGGAGGGCAGATACGCAGTATTTT
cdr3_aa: CASSGQAARRADTQYF

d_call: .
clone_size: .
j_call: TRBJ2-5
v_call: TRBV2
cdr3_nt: TGTGCCAGCAGTGAAACGGGGAGTTCACCCGAGACCCAGTACTTC
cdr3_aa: CASSETGSSPETQYF

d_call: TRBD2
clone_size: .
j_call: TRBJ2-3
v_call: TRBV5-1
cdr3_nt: TGCGCCAGCAGCTTGGAGCTAGCGGGAGATGTCACAGATACGCAGTATTTT
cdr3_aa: CASSLELAGDVTDTQYF

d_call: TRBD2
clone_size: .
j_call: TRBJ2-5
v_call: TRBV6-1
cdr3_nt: TGTGCCAGCAAGGTTGCGGGAGCTAGGGAAGAGACCCAGTACTTC
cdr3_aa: CASKVAGAREETQYF

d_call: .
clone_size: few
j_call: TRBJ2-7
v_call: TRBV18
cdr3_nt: TGTGCCAGCTCACCTGGTGGTAGCGGAGTCGAGCAGTACTTC
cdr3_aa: CASSPGGSGVEQYF

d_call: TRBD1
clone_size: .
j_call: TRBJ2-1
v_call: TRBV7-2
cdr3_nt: TGTGCCAGCAGACCAAAGGGGGCAGGGGGTGGAAATGAGCAGTTCTTC
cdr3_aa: CASRPKGAGGGNEQFF

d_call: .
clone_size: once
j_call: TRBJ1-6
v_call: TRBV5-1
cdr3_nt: TGCGCCAGCAGTGCTACCGGGTCCCGAAATTCACCCCTCCACTTT
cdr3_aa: CASSATGSRNSPLHF

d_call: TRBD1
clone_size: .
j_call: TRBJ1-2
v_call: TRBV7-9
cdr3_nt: TGTGCCAGCAGCTTGGGGACAGGGGACCATCTGGGCTACACCTTC
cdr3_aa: CASSLGTGDHLGYTF

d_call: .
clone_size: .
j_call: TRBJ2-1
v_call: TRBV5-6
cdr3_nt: TGTGCCAGCAGCTCCCTGACGGGACAACGGGATGAGCAGTTCTTC
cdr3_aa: CASSSLTGQRDEQFF

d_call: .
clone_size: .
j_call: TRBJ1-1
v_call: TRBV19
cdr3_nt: TGTGCCAGTAGTGTCGACCGAGGGAGCACTGAAGCTTTCTTC
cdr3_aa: CASSVDRGSTEAFF

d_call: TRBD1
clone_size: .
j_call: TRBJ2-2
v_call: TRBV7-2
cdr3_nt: TGTGCCAGCAGCTTAGGACAGGGAGCCGGGGAGCTGTTTTTT
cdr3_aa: CASSLGQGAGELFF

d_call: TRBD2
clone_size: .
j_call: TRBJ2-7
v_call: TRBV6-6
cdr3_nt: TGTGCCAGCAGCCCTACTCGACTAGCGGCCTACGAGCAGTACTTC
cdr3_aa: CASSPTRLAAYEQYF

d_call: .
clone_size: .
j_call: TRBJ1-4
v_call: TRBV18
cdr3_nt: TGTGCCAGCTCACCAAATACTTGGGGGCCGAAGGAAAAACTGTTTTTT
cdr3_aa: CASSPNTWGPKEKLFF